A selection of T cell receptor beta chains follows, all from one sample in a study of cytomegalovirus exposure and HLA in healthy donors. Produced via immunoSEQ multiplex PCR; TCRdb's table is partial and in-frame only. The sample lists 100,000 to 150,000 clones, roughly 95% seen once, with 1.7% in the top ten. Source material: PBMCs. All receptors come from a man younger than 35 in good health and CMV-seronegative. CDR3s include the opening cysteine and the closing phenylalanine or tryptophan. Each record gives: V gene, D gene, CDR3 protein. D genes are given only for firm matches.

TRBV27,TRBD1,CASSLLEDRVEDTQYF
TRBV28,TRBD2,CASRTRSGRPSNEQFF
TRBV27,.,CASTSSRAGNDNEQFF
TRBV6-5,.,CASSWGLARADTQYF
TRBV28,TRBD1,CASRGLNQPQHF
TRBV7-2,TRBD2,CASSLKTSVETQYF
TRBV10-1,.,CASPLQSPNVLTYEQYF
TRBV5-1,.,CASSLSGLMNTEAFF
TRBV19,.,CASSIRPGVANQPQHF
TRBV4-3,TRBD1,CASSQDFDRGYGYTF
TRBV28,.,CASSTGLGDQPQHF
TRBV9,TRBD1,CASSVGQGLLHTEAFF
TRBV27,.,CASSFNVGYGYTF
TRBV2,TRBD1,CASSAGQGALGELFF
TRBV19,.,CASSIDLTEANYGYTF
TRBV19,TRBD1,CASSIRGPSYEQYF
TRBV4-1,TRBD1,CASSLTGTVRNQPQHF
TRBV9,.,CASSVATGANEQYF
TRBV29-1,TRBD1,CSAGQGVGQPQHF
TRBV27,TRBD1,CASSRWTGGSSGGYTF
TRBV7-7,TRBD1,CASSFQQGREQYF
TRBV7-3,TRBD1,CASSLHGTGVAGELFF